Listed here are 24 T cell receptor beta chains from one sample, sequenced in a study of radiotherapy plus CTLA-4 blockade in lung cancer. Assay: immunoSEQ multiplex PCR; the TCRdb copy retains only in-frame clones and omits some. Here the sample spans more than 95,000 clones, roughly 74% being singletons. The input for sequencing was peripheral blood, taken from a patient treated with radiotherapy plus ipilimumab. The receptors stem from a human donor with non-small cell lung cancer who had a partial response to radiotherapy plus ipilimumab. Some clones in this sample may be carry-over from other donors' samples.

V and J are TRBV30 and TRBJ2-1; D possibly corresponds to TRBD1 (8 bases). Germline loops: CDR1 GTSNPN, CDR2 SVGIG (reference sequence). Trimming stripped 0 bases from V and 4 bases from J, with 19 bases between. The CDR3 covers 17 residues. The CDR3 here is CAWSVPLDRGGYNEQFF. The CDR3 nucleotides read TGTGCCTGGAGTGTACCTCTTGACAGGGGAGGGTACAATGAGCAGTTCTTC.

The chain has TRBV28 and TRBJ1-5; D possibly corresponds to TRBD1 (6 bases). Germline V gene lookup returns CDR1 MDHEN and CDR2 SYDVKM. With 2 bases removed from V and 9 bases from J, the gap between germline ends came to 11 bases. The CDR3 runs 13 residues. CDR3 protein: CASSLGGRGPQHF. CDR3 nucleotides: TGTGCCAGCAGTTTAGGGGGCAGAGGGCCCCAGCATTTT.

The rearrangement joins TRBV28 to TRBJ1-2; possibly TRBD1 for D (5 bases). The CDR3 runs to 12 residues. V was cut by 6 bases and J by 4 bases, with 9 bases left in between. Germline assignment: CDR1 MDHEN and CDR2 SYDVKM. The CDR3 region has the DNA TGTGCCAGCAGGGCAGGGTTCTATGGCTACACCTTC. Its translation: CASRAGFYGYTF.

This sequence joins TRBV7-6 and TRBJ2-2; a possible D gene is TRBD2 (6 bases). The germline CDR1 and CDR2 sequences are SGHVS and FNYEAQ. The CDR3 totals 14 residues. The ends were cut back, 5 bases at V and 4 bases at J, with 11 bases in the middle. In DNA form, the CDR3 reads TGTGCCAGCAGCCCCCGGGGGTCCACCGGGGAGCTGTTTTTT. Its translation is CASSPRGSTGELFF. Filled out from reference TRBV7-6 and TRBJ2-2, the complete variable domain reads GAGVSQSPRYKVTKRGQDVALRCDPISGHVSLYWYRQALGQGPEFLTYFNYEAQQDKSGLPNDRFSAERPEGSISTLTIQRTEQRDSAMYRCASSPRGSTGELFFGEGSRLTVL.

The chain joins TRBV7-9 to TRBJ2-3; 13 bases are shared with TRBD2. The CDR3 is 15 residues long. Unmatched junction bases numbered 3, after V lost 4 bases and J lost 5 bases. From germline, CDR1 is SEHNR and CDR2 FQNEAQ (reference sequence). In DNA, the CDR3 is TGTGCCAGCAGCTCGCGGACTAGCGGGAGAGATACGCAGTATTTT. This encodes CASSSRTSGRDTQYF. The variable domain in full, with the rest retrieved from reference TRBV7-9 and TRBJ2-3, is DTGVSQNPRHKITKRGQNVTFRCDPISEHNRLYWYRQTLGQGPEFLTYFQNEAQLEKSRLLSDRFSAERPKGSFSTLEIQRTEQGDSAMYLCASSSRTSGRDTQYFGPGTRLTVL.

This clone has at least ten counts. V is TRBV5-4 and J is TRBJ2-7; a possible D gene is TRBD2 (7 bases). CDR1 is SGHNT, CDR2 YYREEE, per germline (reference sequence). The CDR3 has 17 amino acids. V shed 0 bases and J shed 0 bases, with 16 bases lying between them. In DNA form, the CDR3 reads TGTGCCAGCAGCTTGGAGGTTGGCGGGGGCCTCTCCTACGAGCAGTACTTC. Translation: CASSLEVGGGLSYEQYF.

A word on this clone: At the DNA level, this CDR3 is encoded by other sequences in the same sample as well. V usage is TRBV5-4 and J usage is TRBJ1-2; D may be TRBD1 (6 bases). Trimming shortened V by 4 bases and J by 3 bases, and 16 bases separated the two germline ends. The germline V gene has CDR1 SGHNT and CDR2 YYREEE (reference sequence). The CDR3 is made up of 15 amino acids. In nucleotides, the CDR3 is TGTGCCAGCAGCCAACAGACGGGGGGCGACTATGGCTACACCTTC. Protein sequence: CASSQQTGGDYGYTF.

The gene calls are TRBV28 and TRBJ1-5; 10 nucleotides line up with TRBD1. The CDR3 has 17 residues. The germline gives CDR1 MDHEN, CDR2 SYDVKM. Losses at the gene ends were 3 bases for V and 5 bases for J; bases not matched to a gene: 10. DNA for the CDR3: TGTGCCAGCAGTTTGTTTAAGTGGACAGGGGGTCATCAGCCCCAGCATTTT. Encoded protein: CASSLFKWTGGHQPQHF.

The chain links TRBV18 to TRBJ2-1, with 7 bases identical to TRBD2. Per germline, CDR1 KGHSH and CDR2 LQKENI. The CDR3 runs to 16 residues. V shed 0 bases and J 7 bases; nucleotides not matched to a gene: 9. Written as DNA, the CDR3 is TGTGCCAGCTCACCACCGAGCCTAGCGGAGGGGAATGAGCAGTTCTTC. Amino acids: CASSPPSLAEGNEQFF. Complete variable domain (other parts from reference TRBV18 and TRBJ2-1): NAGVMQNPRHLVRRRGQEARLRCSPMKGHSHVYWYRQLPEEGLKFMVYLQKENIIDESGMPKERFSAEFPKEGPSILRIQQVVRGDSAAYFCASSPPSLAEGNEQFFGPGTRLTVL.

The CDR3 loop is CASSRTVFTGELFF. The DNA of the CDR3 is TGTGCCAGCAGCCGGACAGTTTTCACCGGGGAGCTGTTTTTT. The chain employs TRBV6-5 and TRBJ2-2, with D possibly TRBD1 on 6 matching bases. CDR3 size: 14 residues. Germline V gene lookup returns CDR1 MNHEY and CDR2 SVGAGI. V lost 6 bases and J 4 bases, leaving 12 bases between the germline ends.

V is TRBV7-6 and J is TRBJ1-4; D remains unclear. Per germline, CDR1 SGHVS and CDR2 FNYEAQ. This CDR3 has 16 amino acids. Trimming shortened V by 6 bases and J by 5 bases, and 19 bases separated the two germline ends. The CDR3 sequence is CASSRTPGYANEKLFF. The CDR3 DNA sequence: TGTGCCAGCAGTCGTACCCCGGGTTACGCAAATGAAAAACTGTTTTTT.

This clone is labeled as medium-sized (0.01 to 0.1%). CDR3 sequence reads: CASSPDRIYGYTF. CDR3 coding DNA: TGTGCCAGTAGTCCAGACAGGATTTATGGCTACACCTTC. V gene TRBV19 combines with J gene TRBJ1-2, with a possible D match to TRBD1 (6 bases). V was shortened by 5 bases and J by 5 bases, with 12 bases between the two germline ends. CDR3 size: 13 residues. CDR1 LNHDA and CDR2 SQIVND come from the germline V gene (reference sequence).

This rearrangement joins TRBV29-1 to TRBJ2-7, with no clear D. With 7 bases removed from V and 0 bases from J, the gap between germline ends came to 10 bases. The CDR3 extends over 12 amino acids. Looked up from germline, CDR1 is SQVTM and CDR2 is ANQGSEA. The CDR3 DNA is TGCAGCGGAATGACTGTCTCCTACGAGCAGTACTTC. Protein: CSGMTVSYEQYF.

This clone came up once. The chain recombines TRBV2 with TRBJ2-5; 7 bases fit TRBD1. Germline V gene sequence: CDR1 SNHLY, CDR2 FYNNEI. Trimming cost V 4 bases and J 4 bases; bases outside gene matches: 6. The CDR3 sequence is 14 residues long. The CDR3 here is CASSGQGVVETQYF. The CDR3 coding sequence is TGTGCCAGCAGTGGGCAGGGGGTCGTAGAGACCCAGTACTTC.

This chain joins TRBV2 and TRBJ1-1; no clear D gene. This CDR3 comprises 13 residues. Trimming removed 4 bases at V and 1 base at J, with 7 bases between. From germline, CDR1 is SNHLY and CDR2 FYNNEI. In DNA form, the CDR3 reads TGTGCCAGCAGTGTGCGATCGAACACTGAAGCTTTCTTT. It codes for CASSVRSNTEAFF. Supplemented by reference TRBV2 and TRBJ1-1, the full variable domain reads EPEVTQTPSHQVTQMGQEVILRCVPISNHLYFYWYRQILGQKVEFLVSFYNNEISEKSEIFDDQFSVERPDGSNFTLKIRSTKLEDSAMYFCASSVRSNTEAFFGQGTRLTVV.

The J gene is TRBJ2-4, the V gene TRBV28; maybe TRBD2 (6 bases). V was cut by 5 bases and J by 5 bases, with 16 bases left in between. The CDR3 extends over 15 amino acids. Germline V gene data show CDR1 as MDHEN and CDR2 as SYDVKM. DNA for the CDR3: TGTGCCAGCAGTCCGGTGACATCGGGGGAAAACATTCAGTACTTC. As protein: CASSPVTSGENIQYF.

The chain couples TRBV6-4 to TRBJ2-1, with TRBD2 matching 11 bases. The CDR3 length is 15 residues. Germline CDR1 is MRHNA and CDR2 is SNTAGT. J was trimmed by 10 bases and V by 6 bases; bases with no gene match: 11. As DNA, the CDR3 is TGTGCCAGCAGCGTAAATAGCGGGGGGGCTTTCGAGCAGTTCTTC. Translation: CASSVNSGGAFEQFF.

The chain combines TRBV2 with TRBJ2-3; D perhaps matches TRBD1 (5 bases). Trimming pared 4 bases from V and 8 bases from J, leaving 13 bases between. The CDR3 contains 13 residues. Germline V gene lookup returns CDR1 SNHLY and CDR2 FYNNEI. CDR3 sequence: CASSGLGRGTQYF. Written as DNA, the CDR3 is TGTGCCAGCAGTGGTCTGGGTAGGGGTACGCAGTATTTT.

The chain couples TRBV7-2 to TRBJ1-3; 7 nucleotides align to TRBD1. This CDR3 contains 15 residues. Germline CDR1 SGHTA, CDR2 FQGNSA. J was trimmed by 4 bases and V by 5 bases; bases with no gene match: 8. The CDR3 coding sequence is TGTGCCAGCAGCGCCAGACAGGGAGTCGGAAACACCATATATTTT. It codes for CASSARQGVGNTIYF.

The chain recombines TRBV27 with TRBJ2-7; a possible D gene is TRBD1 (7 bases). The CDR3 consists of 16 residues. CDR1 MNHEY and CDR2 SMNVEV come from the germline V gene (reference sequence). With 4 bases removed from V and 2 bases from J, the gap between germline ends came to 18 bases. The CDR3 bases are TGTGCCAGCAGTTCTCGGGGGACAGCTAAAACCTACGAGCAGTACTTC. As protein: CASSSRGTAKTYEQYF.

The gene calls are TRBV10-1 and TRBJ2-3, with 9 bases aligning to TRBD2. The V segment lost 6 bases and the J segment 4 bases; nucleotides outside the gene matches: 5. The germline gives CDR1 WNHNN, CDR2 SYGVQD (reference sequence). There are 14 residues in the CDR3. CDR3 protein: CASSLSGSADTQYF. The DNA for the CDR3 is TGCGCCAGCAGCCTTAGCGGGAGCGCAGATACGCAGTATTTT.

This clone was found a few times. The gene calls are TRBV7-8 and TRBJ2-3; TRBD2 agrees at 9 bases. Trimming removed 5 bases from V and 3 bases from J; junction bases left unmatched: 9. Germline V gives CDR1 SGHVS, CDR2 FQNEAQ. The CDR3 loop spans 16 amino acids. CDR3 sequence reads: CASSRGAGGPTDTQYF. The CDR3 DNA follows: TGTGCCAGCAGCAGAGGGGCGGGGGGGCCGACAGATACGCAGTATTTT.

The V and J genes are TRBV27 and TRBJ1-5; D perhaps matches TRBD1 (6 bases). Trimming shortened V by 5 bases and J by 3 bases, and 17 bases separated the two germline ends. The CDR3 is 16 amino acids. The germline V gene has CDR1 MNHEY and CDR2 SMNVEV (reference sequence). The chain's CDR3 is CASSPSTRGVNQPQHF. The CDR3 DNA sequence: TGTGCCAGCAGTCCCTCAACCAGGGGAGTCAATCAGCCCCAGCATTTT.

This chain's CDR3 is CASSPGTGYSNQPQHF. The DNA for the CDR3 is TGTGCCAGCAGCCCCGGGACAGGGTATAGCAATCAGCCCCAGCATTTT. The chain couples TRBV9 to TRBJ1-5, with 9 bases lining up with TRBD1. V lost 4 bases and J lost 0; bases outside the gene matches: 5. The CDR3 has 16 amino acids. Germline CDR1 SGDLS, CDR2 YYNGEE.